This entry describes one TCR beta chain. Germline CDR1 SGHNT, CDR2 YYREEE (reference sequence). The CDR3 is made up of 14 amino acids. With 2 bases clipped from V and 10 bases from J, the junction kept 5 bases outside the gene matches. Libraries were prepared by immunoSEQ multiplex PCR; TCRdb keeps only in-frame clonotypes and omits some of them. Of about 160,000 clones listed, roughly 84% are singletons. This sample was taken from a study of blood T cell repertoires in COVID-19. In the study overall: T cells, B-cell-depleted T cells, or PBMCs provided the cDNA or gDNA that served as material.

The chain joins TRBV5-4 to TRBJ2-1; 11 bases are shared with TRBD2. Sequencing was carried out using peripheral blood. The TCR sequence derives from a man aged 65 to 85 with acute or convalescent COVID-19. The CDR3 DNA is TGTGCCAGCAGCTTTGGGCTAGCGGGAGGAGAGCAGTTCTTC. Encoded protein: CASSFGLAGGEQFF.